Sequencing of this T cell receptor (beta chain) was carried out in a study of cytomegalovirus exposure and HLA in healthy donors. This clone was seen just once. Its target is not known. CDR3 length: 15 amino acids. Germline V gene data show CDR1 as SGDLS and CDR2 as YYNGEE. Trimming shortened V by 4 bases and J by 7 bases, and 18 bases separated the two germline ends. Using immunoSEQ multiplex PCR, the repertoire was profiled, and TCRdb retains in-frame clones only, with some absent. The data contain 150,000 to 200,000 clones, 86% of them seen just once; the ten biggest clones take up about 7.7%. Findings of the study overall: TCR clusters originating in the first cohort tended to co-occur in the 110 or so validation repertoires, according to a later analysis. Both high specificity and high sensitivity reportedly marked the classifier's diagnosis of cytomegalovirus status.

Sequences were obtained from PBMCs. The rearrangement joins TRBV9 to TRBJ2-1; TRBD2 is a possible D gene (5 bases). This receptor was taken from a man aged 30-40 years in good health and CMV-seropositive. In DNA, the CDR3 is TGTGCCAGCAGCACCCTAGCCGTCCTTGGAAATGAGCAGTTCTTC. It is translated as CASSTLAVLGNEQFF.